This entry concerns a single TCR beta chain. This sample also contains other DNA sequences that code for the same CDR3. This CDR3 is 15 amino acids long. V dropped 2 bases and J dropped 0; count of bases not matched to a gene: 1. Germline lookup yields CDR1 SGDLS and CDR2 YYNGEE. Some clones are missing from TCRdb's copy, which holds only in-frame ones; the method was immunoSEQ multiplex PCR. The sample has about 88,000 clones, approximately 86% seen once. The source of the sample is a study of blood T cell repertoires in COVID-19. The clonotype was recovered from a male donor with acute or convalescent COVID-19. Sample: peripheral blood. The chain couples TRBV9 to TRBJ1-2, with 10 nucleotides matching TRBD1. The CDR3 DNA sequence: TGTGCCAGCAGCGTCGGACAGGGGGCTAACTATGGCTACACCTTC. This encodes CASSVGQGANYGYTF. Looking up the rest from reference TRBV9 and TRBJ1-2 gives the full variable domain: DSGVTQTPKHLITATGQRVTLRCSPRSGDLSVYWYQQSLDQGLQFLIQYYNGEERAKGNILERFSAQQFPDLHSELNLSSLELGDSALYFCASSVGQGANYGYTFGSGTRLTVV.